The text below deals with one T cell receptor beta chain. In the original processing: Reference gene primer amplification gave nucleated cell count estimates. The repertoire was sequenced with immunoSEQ multiplex PCR; TCRdb's copy has only in-frame clones and lacks some. For V, J and clone size, that table is used; D and trimming come from the DNA. The sample lists just over 650,000 clones; more than 80% were seen once. This sample was included in a study of blood T cell repertoires in COVID-19. The receptor was derived from a young woman with acute or convalescent COVID-19. Specimen: peripheral blood.

CDR3 in amino acids: CASSFGDTQYF. CDR3 in DNA: TGTGCCAGCAGCTTCGGGGATACGCAGTATTTT. The chain employs TRBV7-3 and TRBJ2-3; D not certain. The CDR3 runs 11 residues. The germline gives CDR1 SGHTA, CDR2 FQGTGA. The V end lost 3 bases, the J end lost 6 bases, and 4 bases lay between the germline ends.